A selection of T cell receptor beta chains follows, all from one sample in a study of T cells in Graves' hyperthyroidism and ophthalmopathy. Each CDR3 protein is one row after TCRdb ran MiXCR on the multiplex PCR reads. The repertoire holds 550,000 to 700,000 distinct CDR3 sequences, with around 45% as singletons. The material sequenced was peripheral blood or thyroid tissue (not recorded which). The receptors were sampled from an adult woman with Graves' disease, either hyperthyroidism or ophthalmopathy (not recorded which). Both conserved end residues are part of each CDR3. Each record gives: V gene, J gene, clone size, D gene, CDR3 protein, CDR3 DNA. The D gene is left open where the match is weak. Clone size appears in some rows only: once, few, many, or a class for an expanded clone.

TRBV7-9	TRBJ1-1	-	-	CASSHPRTATEAFF	TGTGCCAGCAGCCACCCCCGAACGGCCACTGAAGCTTTCTTT
TRBV6-1	TRBJ2-2	many	-	CASSRLGGANGELFF	TGTGCCAGCAGCCGTTTGGGGGGCGCGAACGGGGAGCTGTTTTTT
TRBV4-1	TRBJ1-5	many	TRBD1	CASSSPGQGFGQPQHF	TGCGCCAGCAGCTCACCGGGACAGGGGTTCGGGCAGCCCCAGCATTTT
TRBV7-3	TRBJ2-3	many	TRBD2	CASSLAGATDTQYF	TGTGCCAGCAGCTTAGCGGGAGCCACAGATACGCAGTATTTT
TRBV5-6	TRBJ1-2	-	-	CASSRRRAGSNYGYTF	TGTGCCAGCAGCCGCAGACGGGCGGGGTCTAACTATGGCTACACCTTC
TRBV27	TRBJ1-2	many	-	CASSSLVSAPGYTF	TGTGCCAGCAGTTCCCTGGTCAGCGCCCCAGGCTACACCTTC
TRBV2	TRBJ2-2	-	TRBD2	CASSGAGGHTGELFF	TGTGCCAGCAGTGGGGCGGGAGGGCACACCGGGGAGCTGTTTTTT
TRBV10-3	TRBJ1-1	-	-	CAIQAVNTEAFF	TGTGCCATCCAGGCGGTGAACACTGAAGCTTTCTTT
TRBV5-1	TRBJ1-1	many	-	CASSLGGAVRAFF	TGCGCCAGCAGTCTCGGGGGAGCGGTCCGAGCTTTCTTT
TRBV3-1	TRBJ1-3	few	-	CASSQGAGSFRNTIYF	TGTGCCAGCAGCCAAGGGGCCGGATCGTTTCGAAACACCATATATTTT
TRBV7-8	TRBJ1-1	-	-	CASSSRPMNTEAFF	TGTGCCAGCAGCTCACGACCCATGAACACTGAAGCTTTCTTT
TRBV19	TRBJ1-6	-	-	CASSTTSNNSPLHF	TGTGCCAGTAGTACAACAAGCAATAATTCACCCCTCCACTTT
TRBV2	TRBJ1-1	many	TRBD1	CASSADRAGGNTEAFF	TGTGCCAGCAGTGCCGACCGGGCAGGGGGAAACACTGAAGCTTTCTTT
TRBV29-1	TRBJ1-2	-	-	CSVEGLGGYTF	TGCAGCGTCGAGGGTCTTGGTGGCTACACCTTC
TRBV7-2	TRBJ2-7	-	-	CASSPRAAVPEQYF	TGTGCCAGCAGCCCCAGGGCGGCGGTTCCCGAGCAGTACTTC
TRBV7-9	TRBJ2-1	many	-	CASSLGRADEQFF	TGTGCCAGCAGCTTAGGTCGGGCAGATGAGCAGTTCTTC
TRBV2	TRBJ2-7	-	TRBD1	CASRSGTAAYEQYF	TGTGCCAGCAGGTCCGGGACAGCCGCCTACGAGCAGTACTTC
TRBV25-1	TRBJ2-7	-	-	CASSQSGAYEQYF	TGTGCCAGCAGCCAATCCGGGGCCTACGAGCAGTACTTC
TRBV11-1	TRBJ2-3	-	-	CASSFVTGRYTDTQYF	TGTGCCAGCAGCTTCGTAACGGGAAGATACACAGATACGCAGTATTTT
TRBV12-3/TRBV12-4	TRBJ1-4	once	-	CASRNQGPNEKLFF	TGTGCCAGCAGGAATCAGGGACCCAATGAAAAACTGTTTTTT
TRBV7-6	TRBJ2-1	-	-	CASSSRQYNEQFF	TGTGCCAGCAGCTCCCGACAGTACAATGAGCAGTTCTTC
TRBV7-9	TRBJ1-3	few	-	CASSPGTFSGNTIYF	TGTGCCAGCAGCCCTGGCACCTTCTCTGGAAACACCATATATTTT
TRBV20-1	TRBJ1-1	-	-	CSALSGLGAEAFF	TGCAGTGCTCTCAGCGGGCTTGGGGCTGAAGCTTTCTTT
TRBV7-8	TRBJ1-2	once	-	CASSLAYLRGYYGYTF	TGTGCCAGCAGCTTAGCGTATTTGAGGGGGTACTATGGCTACACCTTC
TRBV12-3/TRBV12-4	TRBJ2-7	-	TRBD1	CASRGQVYEQYF	TGTGCCAGCAGGGGACAGGTCTACGAGCAGTACTTC
TRBV2	TRBJ2-1	few	TRBD2	CASSGGGRAYNEQFF	TGTGCCAGCAGTGGGGGCGGGAGGGCCTACAATGAGCAGTTCTTC
TRBV7-2	TRBJ1-1	once	TRBD1	CASSLHEDRMNTEAFF	TGTGCCAGCAGTTTACACGAGGACAGGATGAACACTGAAGCTTTCTTT
TRBV10-3	TRBJ1-1	-	-	CAIRGRENTEAFF	TGTGCCATCAGGGGCAGGGAGAACACTGAAGCTTTCTTT
TRBV7-6	TRBJ2-7	-	-	CASSASLGTDEQYF	TGTGCCAGCTCTGCCTCCCTGGGCACCGACGAGCAGTACTTC
TRBV7-6	TRBJ2-7	many	TRBD2	CASSTRGTSGINEQYF	TGTGCCAGCAGCACCAGAGGGACTAGCGGGATCAACGAGCAGTACTTC
TRBV7-9	TRBJ1-2	-	-	CASSARGEQRAGYTF	TGTGCCAGCAGTGCTAGGGGAGAACAGCGAGCCGGCTACACCTTC
TRBV29-1	TRBJ2-7	once	TRBD2	CSVVLASGTYEQYF	TGCAGCGTTGTGTTGGCTAGCGGGACCTACGAGCAGTACTTC
TRBV10-3	TRBJ1-1	-	TRBD1	CAIRAKGAIAEAFF	TGTGCCATCAGGGCGAAGGGGGCTATCGCTGAAGCTTTCTTT
TRBV5-4	TRBJ1-2	-	TRBD1	CASSSPQGSGYGYTF	TGTGCCAGCAGCTCCCCACAGGGGTCGGGGTATGGCTACACCTTC
TRBV7-3	TRBJ1-1	many	-	CASSLSREKAEAFF	TGTGCCAGCAGTCTAAGTCGGGAGAAGGCTGAAGCTTTCTTT
TRBV6-1	TRBJ1-2	many	-	CATVYGTHGYTF	TGTGCCACCGTCTACGGGACTCATGGCTACACCTTC
TRBV20-1	TRBJ2-7	-	-	CSASSPGSGSYYEQYF	TGCAGTGCCAGTAGTCCGGGCTCAGGGTCCTACTACGAGCAGTACTTC
TRBV5-1	TRBJ2-1	-	-	CASVRDTSYNEQFF	TGCGCCAGCGTCCGGGACACTTCCTACAATGAGCAGTTCTTC
TRBV10-3	TRBJ1-1	many	-	CAISGRKNTEAFF	TGTGCCATCAGTGGCCGCAAGAACACTGAAGCTTTCTTT
TRBV29-1	TRBJ1-4	few	-	CSAQPGQGKLFF	TGCAGCGCCCAACCCGGGCAGGGGAAACTGTTTTTT
TRBV7-9	TRBJ1-5	many	-	CASSLDNLPQHF	TGTGCCAGCAGCTTAGATAACCTGCCCCAGCATTTT
TRBV5-1	TRBJ2-6	many	TRBD1	CASSLGTGVTSGANVLTF	TGCGCCAGCAGCTTGGGGACAGGGGTGACCTCTGGGGCCAACGTCCTGACTTTC
TRBV5-6	TRBJ2-6	-	-	CASSLVGGEGTGANVLTF	TGTGCCAGCAGCTTGGTTGGAGGTGAGGGGACTGGGGCCAACGTCCTGACTTTC
TRBV13	TRBJ1-2	many	TRBD1	CASRGQGLDYGYTF	TGTGCCAGCAGAGGACAGGGGCTAGACTATGGCTACACCTTC
TRBV4-2	TRBJ2-7	many	TRBD2	CASSQDTSGYYEQYF	TGTGCCAGCAGCCAAGATACTAGCGGATACTACGAGCAGTACTTC
TRBV5-5	TRBJ1-4	-	-	CASSPGVSATNEKLFF	TGTGCCAGCAGCCCGGGGGTGTCGGCAACTAATGAAAAACTGTTTTTT
TRBV20-1	TRBJ1-2	-	-	CSAEGQAGYTF	TGCAGTGCCGAGGGGCAGGCTGGCTACACCTTC
TRBV5-1	TRBJ2-7	many	-	CASSPRRGPVNEQYF	TGCGCCAGCAGTCCCCGAAGGGGACCGGTCAACGAGCAGTACTTC
TRBV28	TRBJ1-3	few	-	CASSLGGTPSGNTIYF	TGTGCCAGCAGCCTTGGGGGGACACCCTCTGGAAACACCATATATTTT
TRBV5-1	TRBJ2-7	many	-	CASRRGLGAYEQYF	TGCGCCAGCAGAAGGGGCCTAGGGGCCTACGAGCAGTACTTC
TRBV20-1	TRBJ2-3	few	-	CSARRSGPRTDTQYF	TGCAGTGCCCGACGAAGCGGGCCTCGCACAGATACGCAGTATTTT
TRBV10-3	TRBJ2-5	-	TRBD1	CAISDGQGQETQNF	TGTGCCATCAGTGACGGACAGGGACAAGAGACCCAGAACTTC